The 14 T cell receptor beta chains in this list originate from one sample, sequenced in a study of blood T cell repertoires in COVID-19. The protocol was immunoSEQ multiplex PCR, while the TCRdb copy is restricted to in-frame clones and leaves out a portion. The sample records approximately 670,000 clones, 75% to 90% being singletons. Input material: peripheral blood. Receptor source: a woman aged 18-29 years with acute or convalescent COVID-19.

CDR3 sequence: CASSDRDRGNTIYF. The CDR3 DNA follows: TGTGCCAGCAGCGACCGGGACAGGGGAAACACCATATATTTT. The rearrangement uses TRBV9 and TRBJ1-3, with 8 bases lining up with TRBD1. The CDR3 extends over 14 amino acids. With V trimmed by 3 bases and J by 4 bases, 3 bases remained unmatched. The germline gives CDR1 SGDLS, CDR2 YYNGEE.

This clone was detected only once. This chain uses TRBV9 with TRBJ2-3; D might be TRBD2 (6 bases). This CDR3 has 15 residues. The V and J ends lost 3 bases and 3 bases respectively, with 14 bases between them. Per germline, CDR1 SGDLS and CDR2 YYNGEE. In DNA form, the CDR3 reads TGTGCCAGCAGCGCCCACGCCGGGGGTACAGATACGCAGTATTTT. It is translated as CASSAHAGGTDTQYF.

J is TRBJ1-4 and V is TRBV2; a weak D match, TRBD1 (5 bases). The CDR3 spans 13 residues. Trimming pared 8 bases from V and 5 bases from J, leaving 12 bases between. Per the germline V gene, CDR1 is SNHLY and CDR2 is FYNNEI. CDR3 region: CASFSGGNEKLFF. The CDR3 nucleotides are TGTGCCAGCTTTTCCGGGGGGAATGAAAAACTGTTTTTT.

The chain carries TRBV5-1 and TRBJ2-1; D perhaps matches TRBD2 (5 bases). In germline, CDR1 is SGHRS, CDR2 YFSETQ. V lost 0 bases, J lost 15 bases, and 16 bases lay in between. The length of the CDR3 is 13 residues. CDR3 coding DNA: TGCGCCAGCAGCTTGGCGGGGTCGACGGCGGCGTTCTTC. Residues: CASSLAGSTAAFF.

CDR3 bases: TGTGCCAGCAGCGAGGGGGACATCTCTGGAAACACCATATATTTT. It yields the protein CASSEGDISGNTIYF. The J gene is TRBJ1-3, the V gene TRBV9; D perhaps matches TRBD1 (6 bases). V was clipped by 3 bases and J by 0 bases, with 10 bases between them. Germline CDR1 reads SGDLS; CDR2 reads YYNGEE. CDR3 length: 15 residues.

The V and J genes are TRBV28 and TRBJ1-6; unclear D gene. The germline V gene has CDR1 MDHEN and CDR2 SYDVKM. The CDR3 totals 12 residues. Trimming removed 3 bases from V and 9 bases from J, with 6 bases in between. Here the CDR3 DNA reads TGTGCCAGCAGTTTGGAGTTTTCACCCCTCCACTTT. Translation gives CASSLEFSPLHF.

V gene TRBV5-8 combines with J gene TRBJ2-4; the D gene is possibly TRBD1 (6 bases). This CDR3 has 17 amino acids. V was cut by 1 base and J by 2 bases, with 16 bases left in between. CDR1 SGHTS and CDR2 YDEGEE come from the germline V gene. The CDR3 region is CASSLFYRVSPKNIQYF. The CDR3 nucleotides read TGTGCCAGCAGCTTGTTTTACAGGGTGTCACCCAAAAACATTCAGTACTTC.

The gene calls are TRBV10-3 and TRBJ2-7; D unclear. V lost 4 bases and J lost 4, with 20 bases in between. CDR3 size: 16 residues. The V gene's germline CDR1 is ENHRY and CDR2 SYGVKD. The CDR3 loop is CAISGDDLISRYEQYF. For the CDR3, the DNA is TGTGCCATCAGTGGTGACGACTTGATCTCCAGATACGAGCAGTACTTC.

Here the CDR3 reads CASSLDILNYGYTF. CDR3 nucleotide sequence: TGTGCCAGCAGCTTAGATATCCTAAACTATGGCTACACCTTC. The rearrangement uses TRBV7-2 and TRBJ1-2; D unclear. Germline assignment: CDR1 SGHTA and CDR2 FQGNSA. V dropped 1 base and J dropped 2 bases, with 8 bases sitting between them. This CDR3 region has 14 residues.

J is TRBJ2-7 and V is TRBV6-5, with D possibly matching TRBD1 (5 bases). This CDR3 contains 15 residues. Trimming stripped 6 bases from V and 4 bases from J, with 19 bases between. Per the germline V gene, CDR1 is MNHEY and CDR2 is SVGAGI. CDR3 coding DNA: TGTGCCAGCAGCGACGACAGATATCCTGGTTACGAGCAGTACTTC. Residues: CASSDDRYPGYEQYF.

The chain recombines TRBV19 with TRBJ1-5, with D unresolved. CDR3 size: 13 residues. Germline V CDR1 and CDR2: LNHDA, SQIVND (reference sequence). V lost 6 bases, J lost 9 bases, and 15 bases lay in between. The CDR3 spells CASSAAPEGPQHF. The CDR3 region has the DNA TGTGCCAGTAGCGCCGCCCCGGAGGGGCCCCAGCATTTT.

The CDR3 loop is CATSARGFSNQPQHF. DNA for the CDR3: TGTGCCACCAGTGCGCGGGGCTTTAGCAATCAGCCCCAGCATTTT. The V gene is TRBV24-1, the J gene TRBJ1-5; tentative D call: TRBD1 (5 bases). The CDR3 totals 15 residues. V lost 5 bases and J lost 0, with 10 bases in between. Per germline, CDR1 KGHDR and CDR2 SFDVKD.

Here the CDR3 reads CASSLGRGTYEQYF. The CDR3 coding sequence is TGTGCCAGCAGCTTAGGGCGGGGTACCTACGAGCAGTACTTC. The V gene is TRBV7-3, the J gene TRBJ2-7; a weak D match, TRBD2 (6 bases). V gave up 2 bases and J gave up 2 bases, with 10 bases separating them. Germline lookup yields CDR1 SGHTA and CDR2 FQGTGA. This CDR3 has 14 amino acids. The full variable domain, in which reference TRBV7-3 and TRBJ2-7 provide the parts outside the CDR3, is GAGVSQTPSNKVTEKGKYVELRCDPISGHTALYWYRQSLGQGPEFLIYFQGTGAADDSGLPNDRFFAVRPEGSVSTLKIQRTERGDSAVYLCASSLGRGTYEQYFGPGTRLTVT.

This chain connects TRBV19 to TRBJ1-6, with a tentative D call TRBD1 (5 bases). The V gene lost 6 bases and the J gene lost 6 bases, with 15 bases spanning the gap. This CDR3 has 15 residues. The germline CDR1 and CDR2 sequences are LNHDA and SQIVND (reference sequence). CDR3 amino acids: CASSGRGAGNSPLHF. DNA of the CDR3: TGTGCCAGTAGCGGGAGAGGGGCTGGTAATTCACCCCTCCACTTT.